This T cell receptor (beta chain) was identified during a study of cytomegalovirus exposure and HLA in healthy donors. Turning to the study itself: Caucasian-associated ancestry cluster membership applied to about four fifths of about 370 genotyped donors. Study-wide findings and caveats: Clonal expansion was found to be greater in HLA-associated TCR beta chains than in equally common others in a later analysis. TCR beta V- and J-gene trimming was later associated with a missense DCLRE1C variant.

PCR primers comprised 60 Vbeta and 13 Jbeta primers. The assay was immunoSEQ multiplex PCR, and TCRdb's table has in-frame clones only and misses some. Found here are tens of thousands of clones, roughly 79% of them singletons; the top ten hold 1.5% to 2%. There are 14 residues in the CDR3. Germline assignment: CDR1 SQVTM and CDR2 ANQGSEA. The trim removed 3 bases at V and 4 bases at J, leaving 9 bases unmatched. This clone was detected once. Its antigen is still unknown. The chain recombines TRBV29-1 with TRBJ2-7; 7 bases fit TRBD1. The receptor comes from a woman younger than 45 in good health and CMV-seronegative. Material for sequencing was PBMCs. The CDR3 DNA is TGCAGCGTTGAGGGACAGAGGGGACCTTACGAGCAGTACTTC. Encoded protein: CSVEGQRGPYEQYF.